Below, 15 T cell receptor beta chains from the same sample are listed, as sequenced in a study of neurological immune-mediated disorders. TCRdb ran MiXCR on the 5' RACE reads and lists one entry per CDR3 protein. The sample yields 20,000 to 30,000 distinct CDR3 sequences, 2.5% seen once. Sequences were obtained from PBMCs. These receptors all stem from a woman in her forties or fifties with multiple sclerosis.

The V call is TRBV20-1, the J call TRBJ2-1; D is unresolved. Germline CDR1 DFQATT, CDR2 SNEGSKA (reference sequence). CDR3 length: 14 residues. With 0 bases removed from V and 4 bases from J, the gap between germline ends came to 10 bases. The CDR3 protein is CSARDRLGYNEQFF. The CDR3 DNA reads as TGCAGTGCTAGAGATCGGCTAGGTTACAATGAGCAGTTCTTC.

In this sample, this clonotype turned up many times. The gene calls are TRBV3-1 and TRBJ1-1, with D tentatively TRBD1 (6 bases). V was pared by 4 bases and J by 7 bases, with 10 bases between. Germline CDR1 LGHDT, CDR2 YNNKEL (reference sequence). The CDR3 contains 12 residues. The CDR3 spells CASSPGQYEAFF. The DNA of the CDR3 is TGTGCCAGCAGCCCCGGACAGTATGAAGCTTTCTTT.

This clonotype was seen repeatedly, ten times or more. The V gene is TRBV10-3, the J gene TRBJ2-7; 9 bases map to TRBD1. Germline CDR1 is ENHRY and CDR2 is SYGVKD. After removal of 3 bases from V and 7 bases from J, the junction contained 10 bases not matched to a gene. This CDR3 comprises 15 residues. The chain's CDR3 is CAISDTRDRVREQYF. In DNA form, the CDR3 reads TGTGCCATCAGTGACACCCGGGACAGGGTGAGGGAGCAGTACTTC.

This clonotype has a count of ten or more. This sequence joins TRBV12-5 and TRBJ2-1; D remains unclear. The V and J ends lost 7 bases and 7 bases respectively, with 14 bases between them. Germline CDR1 reads LGHNT; CDR2 reads FRNRAP. The CDR3 spans 13 residues. As DNA, the CDR3 is TGTGCTAGTGACGTGGCTTTAGTGAATGAGCAGTTCTTC. Its protein is CASDVALVNEQFF.

The table lists this clonotype with a few counts. A read error may explain this, as a much larger clone is one base away. This sequence joins TRBV11-2 and TRBJ2-3; no reliable D call. V was clipped by 8 bases and J by 7 bases, with 10 bases between them. CDR1 and CDR2 from the germline V gene are SGHAT and FQNNGV. The CDR3 is 11 amino acids. The CDR3, as DNA: TGTGCCAGCGCACGATCGAATACGCAGTATTTT. Its translation: CASARSNTQYF.

The sample holds many counts of this clonotype. At one of its ends the junction is not consistent with the germline gene, which may arise from a read error. The chain links TRBV18 to TRBJ2-3, with D perhaps TRBD1 (5 bases). Germline CDR1 KGHSH, CDR2 LQKENI. This CDR3 is 15 amino acids long. CDR3 coding DNA: TGTGCCAGTTCACCATGGGCAGGGTTGACAGATACGCAGTATTTT. This sequence encodes CASSPWAGLTDTQYF.

This clonotype was detected many times. This rearrangement joins TRBV5-1 to TRBJ2-3, with 12 bases fitting TRBD2. J gave up 2 bases and V 1 base, and 5 bases lay outside the gene matches. This CDR3 region has 17 residues. Germline loops: CDR1 SGHRS, CDR2 YFSETQ. The CDR3 protein is CASSLRTSGAATDTQYF. In nucleotides, the CDR3 is TGCGCCAGCAGCTTGCGGACTAGCGGGGCCGCCACAGATACGCAGTATTTT.

By share of the sample, this clonotype is medium-sized. The chain couples TRBV20-1 to TRBJ2-1; D remains ambiguous. Trimming left V 3 bases short and J 9 bases short, with 12 bases between. Germline assignment: CDR1 DFQATT and CDR2 SNEGSKA (reference sequence). The CDR3 has 12 residues. CDR3 amino acids: CSASLGKGEQFF. CDR3 nucleotides: TGCAGTGCTAGCCTGGGAAAGGGTGAGCAGTTCTTC.

Ten or more counts support this clonotype. The gene calls are TRBV7-9 and TRBJ2-1; 12 bases are a match to TRBD2. After removal of 3 bases from V and 7 bases from J, the junction contained 1 base not matched to a gene. Germline CDR1 reads SEHNR; CDR2 reads FQNEAQ (reference sequence). CDR3 length equals 14 residues. Here the CDR3 DNA reads TGTGCCAGCAGCTTGACTAGCGGGAGTAATGAGCAGTTCTTC. Translated, it gives CASSLTSGSNEQFF. Together with reference TRBV7-9 and TRBJ2-1, the CDR3 gives the full variable domain: DTGVSQNPRHKITKRGQNVTFRCDPISEHNRLYWYRQTLGQGPEFLTYFQNEAQLEKSRLLSDRFSAERPKGSFSTLEIQRTEQGDSAMYLCASSLTSGSNEQFFGPGTRLTVL.

Comments on this clonotype: A much larger clonotype is one base distant, so this may be a read error. A read error is likely, as this CDR3 ends without the conserved phenylalanine or tryptophan. The gene calls are TRBV12-3 or TRBV12-4 and TRBJ1-2; no reliable D call. V was clipped by 2 bases and J by 0 bases, with 10 bases between them. The CDR3 sequence is 15 residues long. This CDR3 reads CASSLWAGANYGYTI. The DNA of the CDR3 is TGTGCCAGCAGTTTATGGGCAGGAGCTAACTATGGCTACACCATC.

This clonotype was observed many times. This chain uses TRBV7-6 with TRBJ2-5, with unresolved D. The CDR3 is 15 amino acids. Per germline, CDR1 SGHVS and CDR2 FNYEAQ. The V and J ends lost 2 bases and 5 bases respectively, with 15 bases between them. This chain's CDR3 is CASSLSLDFFETQYF. Written as DNA, the CDR3 is TGTGCCAGCAGCTTATCCTTAGACTTTTTCGAGACCCAGTACTTC. Combining the CDR3 with reference TRBV7-6 and TRBJ2-5 gives the whole variable domain GAGVSQSPRYKVTKRGQDVALRCDPISGHVSLYWYRQALGQGPEFLTYFNYEAQQDKSGLPNDRFSAERPEGSISTLTIQRTEQRDSAMYRCASSLSLDFFETQYFGPGTRLLVL.

This clonotype was counted at least ten times. This chain joins TRBV3-1 and TRBJ2-5; TRBD2 matches at 13 bases. J gave up 4 bases and V 3 bases, and 5 bases lay outside the gene matches. There are 16 residues in the CDR3. Germline CDR1 reads LGHDT; CDR2 reads YNNKEL (reference sequence). This CDR3 is CASSQTSGRIGETQYF. The CDR3, as DNA: TGTGCCAGCAGCCAGACTAGCGGGAGGATTGGAGAGACCCAGTACTTC.

Remarks on this clonotype: At one end the junction does not follow the germline gene, possibly because of a read error. The gene calls are TRBV11-2 and TRBJ1-3; a possible D gene is TRBD1 (6 bases). The CDR3 runs 16 residues. From germline, CDR1 is SGHAT and CDR2 FQNNGV. The CDR3: CASSGLQGLAGKTIYF. CDR3 sequence (DNA): TGTGCCAGCAGCGGACTACAGGGATTGGCAGGAAAAACCATATATTTT.

This clonotype was counted ten times or more. The chain recombines TRBV5-1 with TRBJ2-3; TRBD2 matches at 8 bases. V shed 6 bases and J 2 bases; nucleotides not matched to a gene: 5. CDR1 is SGHRS and CDR2 is YFSETQ in the germline V gene. The CDR3 spans 14 residues. As DNA, the CDR3 is TGCGCCAGCAAGGCGGGAGGCCTCACAGATACGCAGTATTTT. It yields the protein CASKAGGLTDTQYF.

Many counts were recorded for this clonotype. The chain is built from TRBV5-1 and TRBJ1-1; 7 positions match TRBD1. The junction had 6 bases not matched to a gene; V was cut back by 0 bases and J by 4 bases. CDR3 length equals 15 residues. Germline CDR1 is SGHRS and CDR2 is YFSETQ. This CDR3 reads CASSLDRGMATEAFF. In DNA, the CDR3 is TGCGCCAGCAGCTTGGACAGGGGAATGGCCACTGAAGCTTTCTTT.